Described below is a single TCR beta chain sequence and its context. This clonotype was seen only a few times. Its antigen is not yet known. No much larger clone exists at a distance of one base, and base qualities are not known. The sample is drawn from a study of T-cell memory formation after mild COVID-19 (dated by TCRdb to the early 2020s). Context from the whole study: Most TCR sequence clusters were specific to one of the two donors. In a couple of donors, T-cell clones that expanded and contracted after mild COVID-19 were tracked by sequencing TCRalpha and TCRbeta repertoires over time. Two young, previously healthy adult volunteers, one female and one male, were included in the cohort. Broader findings and caveats from the paper: Some responding clones were detected in pre-infection memory, suggesting pre-existing cross-reactive memory T cells joined the SARS-CoV-2 response. Whether the second-wave clones peaking on day 37 were SARS-CoV-2 specific was not confirmed. The study covered only a couple of mild cases, and larger cohorts including severe cases with pre-infection samples were considered necessary. Balanced CD4/CD8 phenotypes were observed for clones contracting from day 15 to 85, whereas a bias towards CD4+ was observed for a second wave of clones expanding from day 15 to 37. Contracting CD4+ clones appeared mostly in the CM and EM memory subsets, whereas CD8+ clones were enriched in EMRA.

Sequenced on an Illumina NovaSeq 6000. Using 5'RACE with constant-segment primers, TCRalpha and TCRbeta cDNA libraries were constructed, with sample barcodes and unique molecular identifiers added in the process. Trizol reagent was used to extract RNA from every sample. Libraries were amplified in two PCR steps, with a second sample barcode and Illumina TruSeq adapters added in the second step. Sequencing of the libraries was done on an Illumina NovaSeq, producing 2 x 150 bp paired-end reads. The authors processed their data as follows. The reads were demultiplexed and collapsed into UMI-guided consensus sequences using migec v1.2.7. With mixcr v2.1.11, UMI consensuses were aligned to TRA and TRB V and J templates and assembled into clonotypes. Clonotypes were classified as expanded or contracted when called significant by both edgeR and NoisET, with noise models trained on biological replicates. For edgeR calls, the thresholds were a false discovery rate-adjusted p below 0.01 and a log2 fold-change of 1. As an exploratory analysis of dynamics, PCA with hierarchical clustering was applied to max-normalized trajectories of the 1000 most abundant clonotypes. Separately sequenced CD4+ and CD8+ repertoires were used to assign a CD4 or CD8 phenotype to each responding clone. Clones were called with MiXCR by TCRdb after fastp trimmed the public reads at Q25, and only in-frame beta chains were retained. Identical CDR3 proteins give one entry, which carries the most common genes and DNA. The V and J calls and clone size come from TCRdb's table, not from the authors' own analysis. Within this sample are about 270,000 distinct CDR3 sequences, with 15% to 20% of them counted one time only. Roughly 20% of the sample goes to the ten largest clones.

Taken from cysteine to phenylalanine, the CDR3 has 16 residues. Only the CDR3 DNA is retained, 48 bases long and in frame from the first base. Taken from the germline V gene (reference sequence), the CDR1 and CDR2 loops are DFQATT and SNEGSKA. V and J are truncated by 0 bases and 8 bases respectively, leaving an intervening sequence of 22 bases. PBMCs were isolated by Ficoll-Paque density gradient centrifugation. The sample was PBMCs or a T cell subset sorted from them (not recorded which). The chain joins TRBV20-1 to TRBJ1-2; the D gene is unclear. The sequence came from a man in his late teens or twenties who had mild COVID-19 (a few samples of this study predate the infection). The sample titles of this study are shuffled in the database, so cell type and time point are left out; the donor was told from shared clones. The CDR3 protein sequence reads: CSARDLGEEVVKGYTF. The DNA sequence follows: TGCAGTGCTAGAGATCTCGGGGAAGAAGTCGTGAAGGGCTACACCTTC.